These T cell receptor beta chains were read from a single sample in a study of CD8 T cells in ankylosing spondylitis. TCRdb passed the 5' RACE reads through MiXCR, listing each CDR3 protein once. The sample carries about 750,000 distinct CDR3 sequences, about 20% recorded once. The sequenced sample consisted of blood, either unsorted or a sorted T cell fraction (not recorded which). The origin of the receptors is a male donor with ankylosing spondylitis. Both conserved end residues are part of each CDR3. The D gene is left open where the match is weak. A clone size is listed for some rows: how often the clone was seen (once, few, many), or a class if it is expanded.

.	TRBV5-1	.	TRBJ1-1	CASSLEGSGAFF	TGTGCCAGCAGCTTGGAGGGCAGCGGGGCTTTCTTT
.	TRBV5-1	few	TRBJ2-3	CASSLEGGFTDTQYF	TGCGCCAGCAGCTTGGAGGGGGGTTTCACAGATACGCAGTATTTT
.	TRBV5-1	many	TRBJ2-2	CASSYQGPNTGELFF	TGCGCCAGCAGCTATCAGGGGCCCAACACCGGGGAGCTGTTTTTT
TRBD1	TRBV28	.	TRBJ2-2	CATTSGQGDTGELFF	TGTGCCACAACTTCGGGACAGGGGGACACCGGGGAGCTGTTTTTT
.	TRBV28	many	TRBJ2-5	CASTLGVGGRQETQYF	TGTGCCAGCACCCTGGGGGTCGGAGGCCGTCAAGAGACCCAGTACTTC
.	TRBV3-1	few	TRBJ1-4	CASSQVPGGRTEKLFF	TGTGCCAGCAGCCAAGTTCCGGGGGGACGGACTGAAAAACTGTTTTTT
.	TRBV9	few	TRBJ2-3	CASNRWGDTQYF	TGTGCCAGCAACCGTTGGGGCGATACGCAGTATTTT
TRBD1	TRBV20-1	.	TRBJ2-4	CSARRDRGTKNIQYF	TGCAGTGCTAGACGGGACAGGGGGACCAAAAACATTCAGTACTTC
.	TRBV5-1	many	TRBJ2-7	CASSLSSYEQYF	TGTGCCAGCAGTTTGTCGTCCTACGAGCAGTACTTC
TRBD2	TRBV5-1	once	TRBJ2-4	CASGSPGLASKNIQYF	TGCGCCAGCGGATCCCCGGGACTAGCGTCGAAAAACATTCAGTACTTC
.	TRBV29-1	few	TRBJ1-1	CSVEGATEAFF	TGCAGCGTTGAAGGGGCCACTGAAGCTTTCTTT
.	TRBV2	.	TRBJ1-5	CASSEGFSQPQHF	TGTGCCAGCAGTGAAGGGTTCAGTCAGCCCCAGCATTTT
TRBD2	TRBV29-1	.	TRBJ2-3	CSVAGGSGTNTDTQYF	TGCAGCGTCGCGGGGGGGAGCGGAACCAACACAGATACGCAGTATTTT
.	TRBV4-3	few	TRBJ1-1	CASSQGPSSGNTEAFF	TGCGCCAGCAGCCAAGGACCGTCTTCGGGAAACACTGAAGCTTTCTTT
.	TRBV12-3/TRBV12-4	.	TRBJ2-1	CASSLDAGLGSEQFF	TGTGCCAGCAGTTTAGACGCCGGCCTCGGGAGTGAGCAGTTCTTC
.	TRBV6-5	few	TRBJ2-7	CASSYSMLADEQYF	TGTGCCAGCAGTTACTCGATGCTAGCTGATGAGCAGTACTTC
.	TRBV5-5	few	TRBJ1-1	CASSLAVGGLNTEAFF	TGTGCCAGCAGCTTGGCGGTGGGGGGGTTGAACACTGAAGCTTTCTTT
TRBD1	TRBV18	few	TRBJ2-1	CASSQGATYNEQFF	TGTGCCAGCTCACAGGGGGCTACCTACAATGAGCAGTTCTTC
.	TRBV27	few	TRBJ1-1	CASMGLGEESMNTEAFF	TGTGCCAGCATGGGCCTGGGAGAGGAGTCAATGAACACTGAAGCTTTCTTT
.	TRBV7-2	few	TRBJ2-1	CASETPPGLFNEQFF	TGTGCCAGCGAGACCCCACCTGGTCTCTTCAATGAGCAGTTCTTC
TRBD1	TRBV5-6	.	TRBJ1-1	CASSRTGVTEAFF	TGTGCCAGCAGCCGGACAGGGGTCACTGAAGCTTTCTTT
TRBD2	TRBV28	.	TRBJ2-1	CASSLRGTSIYNEQFF	TGTGCCAGCAGTTTACGAGGGACTAGCATTTACAATGAGCAGTTCTTC
.	TRBV4-1	.	TRBJ2-3	CASSQWGLTDDTDTQYF	TGCGCCAGCAGCCAGTGGGGGTTAACAGATGACACAGATACGCAGTATTTT
.	TRBV7-3	.	TRBJ2-1	CASGHLFSSYNEQFF	TGTGCCAGCGGCCATCTTTTCAGCTCCTACAATGAGCAGTTCTTC
.	TRBV27	.	TRBJ2-1	CASGDGTYNEQFF	TGTGCCAGCGGGGACGGGACCTACAATGAGCAGTTCTTC
.	TRBV5-1	many	TRBJ2-1	CASSPGGGTYNEQFF	TGTGCCAGCAGCCCCGGAGGGGGAACCTACAATGAGCAGTTCTTC
.	TRBV12-3/TRBV12-4	.	TRBJ1-3	CASKPASSGNTIYF	TGTGCCAGCAAGCCGGCGAGCTCTGGAAACACCATATATTTT
.	TRBV30	few	TRBJ1-6	CAWKGFNSPLHF	TGTGCCTGGAAGGGATTTAATTCACCCCTCCACTTT
.	TRBV7-2	.	TRBJ2-1	CASSLAFGGAGQFF	TGTGCCAGCAGCTTAGCGTTCGGCGGGGCCGGGCAGTTCTTC
.	TRBV9	few	TRBJ2-5	CASSFRLDWETQYF	TGTGCCAGCAGCTTCCGACTAGATTGGGAGACCCAGTACTTC
.	TRBV7-9	.	TRBJ2-1	CASSSSGVVYNEQFF	TGTGCCAGCAGTTCATCGGGAGTGGTTTACAATGAGCAGTTCTTC
TRBD2	TRBV2	.	TRBJ2-3	CASSPLAGTSTDTQYF	TGTGCCAGCAGTCCTTTAGCGGGAACTAGCACAGATACGCAGTATTTT
.	TRBV7-9	.	TRBJ2-4	CASSLETAMAKNIQYF	TGTGCCAGCAGCTTAGAGACAGCTATGGCCAAAAACATTCAGTACTTC
TRBD1	TRBV6-1	few	TRBJ2-2	CATLPGQLNTGELFF	TGTGCCACCCTGCCGGGACAGCTAAACACCGGGGAGCTGTTTTTT
.	TRBV7-2	few	TRBJ1-1	CASSSYLSPTEAFF	TGTGCCAGCAGCTCGTACCTCTCCCCCACTGAAGCTTTCTTT
.	TRBV4-1	.	TRBJ2-7	CASSQADSASYEQYF	TGCGCCAGCAGCCAAGCGGACAGTGCCTCCTACGAGCAGTACTTC
.	TRBV20-1	many	TRBJ1-6	CSARETGYNSPLHF	TGCAGTGCTAGAGAGACCGGTTATAATTCACCCCTCCACTTT
.	TRBV28	few	TRBJ2-1	CASSSASAGSYNEQFF	TGTGCCAGCAGTTCCGCCTCTGCGGGGTCTTACAATGAGCAGTTCTTC